The clone carrying this T cell receptor beta chain came up once. Its antigen is unidentified. At one end, the junction sequence differs from germline, possibly due to a read error. Using immunoSEQ multiplex PCR, the repertoire was profiled, and TCRdb retains in-frame clones only, with some absent. Of 75,000 or so clones listed, around 90% are singletons. Combined were second doses at about 4 or about 12 weeks. The CDR3 loop spans 15 amino acids. Per germline, CDR1 SSHAT and CDR2 FNYEAQ (reference sequence). This sample was taken from a study of T cell responses to AZD1222 COVID-19 vaccine. General study findings and limits: Unmutated variant regions are reportedly targeted by nearly half of spike-specific TCRs.

The sequencing here drew on peripheral blood, taken 28 days after the second AZD1222 dose. The J gene is TRBJ2-7, the V gene TRBV7-7; TRBD2 matches at 13 bases. The sequence was collected from an adult who received the AZD1222 COVID-19 vaccine. The CDR3 DNA reads as TGTGCTAGCAGCCCCGGACTAGCGGGGGCCTACGAGCAGTACTTC. It specifies CASSPGLAGAYEQYF.